This entry describes one T cell receptor (beta chain). These data belong to a study of cytomegalovirus exposure and HLA in healthy donors. Study background: When 398 donors were genotyped, roughly 82% of them were found to fall in the Caucasian-associated ancestry cluster.

The primer mix had 60 Vbeta and 13 Jbeta primers. Sequencing was performed with immunoSEQ multiplex PCR; in TCRdb, only in-frame clones are kept and a portion is missing. The table shows 120,000 to 150,000 clones, with just under 75% occurring only once. CDR1 and CDR2 (germline): LNHNV, YYDKDF (reference sequence). CDR3 length equals 21 residues. V trimming: 0 bases; J trimming: 4 bases; junction bases outside the gene matches: 19. This sequence joins TRBV15 and TRBJ2-1, with 9 bases matching TRBD2. This TCR was sampled from a woman aged 18-30 years in good health and CMV-seronegative. The sample comprised PBMCs. The CDR3 bases are TGTGCCACCAGCAGAGATGATAGCGGGAGTGTGGTACCCACCGAATACAATGAGCAGTTCTTC. Translating it yields CATSRDDSGSVVPTEYNEQFF.